Listed below are T cell receptor beta chains from one sample, sequenced in a study of blood T cell repertoires in COVID-19. Only in-frame clones appear in the TCRdb table, and some are missing; sequencing was by immunoSEQ multiplex PCR. In the table there are about 200,000 clones, roughly 90% of which are singletons. Material for sequencing was peripheral blood. These receptors were collected from a man between 50 and 59 years old with acute or convalescent COVID-19. Each CDR3 is given without its conserved first and last residue. A D gene is named only where the DNA matches it firmly.

D	V	CDR3
-	TRBV21-1	ASTERVSDTQY
-	TRBV5-8	ASGYRVSINEQF
TRBD1	TRBV27	ASSPGTGSYNEQF
TRBD2	TRBV3-1/TRBV3-2	ASSQRRGGGYQETQY
TRBD1	TRBV4-1	ASSHYADRFQETQY
TRBD2	TRBV27	ASSFSWGRGGSYEQY
-	TRBV7-6	ASSPSAGDGLIYGYT
-	TRBV25-1	ASYSATNEKLF
-	TRBV29-1	SVSMSGEKLF
TRBD2	TRBV27	ASSLIWTRLETQY
TRBD1	TRBV24-1	ATFLGQGDSPLH
-	TRBV9	ASSPRDYNEQF
TRBD2	TRBV19	ASSISPGLAGVSYEQY
-	TRBV5-8	ASSSGLFNEQF
TRBD1	TRBV30	AWSTGVGTGELF
-	TRBV27	ASSLKGWSSYEQY
-	TRBV5-5	ASSPIATQNIQY
TRBD1	TRBV6-5	ASKLQGDGNQPQH
TRBD2	TRBV7-2	ASSLDASGNTDTQY
-	TRBV4-1	ASSQDWGLDTQETQY
TRBD2	TRBV29-1	SGELAGGHEQF
TRBD1	TRBV27	ASTGTVYNEQF
TRBD1	TRBV7-3	ASSPGTGFRYGYT
-	TRBV24-1	ATSELLVAGRETQY
TRBD1	TRBV18	ASSLGQGNSGANVLT
-	TRBV7-9	ASSQQTRTGELF
TRBD1	TRBV24-1	VTSSQGYSTDTQY
TRBD1	TRBV30	AWKTGGGGSQPQH
TRBD1	TRBV19	AGGQGNQPQH
TRBD1	TRBV19	ASSARTGNGYT
-	TRBV7-9	ASSRPDGKYMTYEQY
TRBD1	TRBV10-2	ASTRDSQETQY
-	TRBV4-3	ASSQDEGRVRADSGNTIY
-	TRBV9	ASSVASGTGELF
-	TRBV7-8	ASSSLNTGELF
TRBD2	TRBV5-6	ASSLGEAGVNNEQF
TRBD1	TRBV28	ASSRGGAPEAF
-	TRBV9	ASSVLAQGARELF
-	TRBV9	ASSEYRAGTGELF
-	TRBV5-1	ASSSYRDGYT
TRBD1	TRBV25-1	ASSDDETGGLNTEAF
TRBD1	TRBV6-2/TRBV6-3	ASSYGGQGVSQPQH
TRBD2	TRBV3-1/TRBV3-2	ASSQGWDGGSPETQY
TRBD1	TRBV28	ASRQGYQPQH